Detailed here is one T cell receptor (beta chain). Its antigen remains unidentified. No base quality information exists; no much larger clone differs at one position. This sample stems from a study of blood T cell repertoires in COVID-19 (dated by TCRdb to the early 2020s). With regard to the full study: The collaborator samples originated in the United States, Italy and Spain and spanned the acute and convalescent phases of COVID-19. The material from the prospective study consisted of cDNA or gDNA derived from T cells, B-cell-depleted T cells, or PBMCs. The dataset comprised deeply sampled blood TCRbeta repertoires from subjects exposed to, actively infected with, or recovered from COVID-19. The repertoires were made available in a free public database intended to serve as a resource for research on the immune response to SARS-CoV-2. The samples were drawn from the first 160 participants of the ongoing ImmuneRACE study and from about 1,200 subjects provided by 6 global collaborators. Sample metadata almost always included a de-identified subject ID, COVID-19 status, age in years and sex. Where HLA class I and class II types were available, the types were taken from metadata supplied by the sample provider, not from assay-based typing. General findings and caveats noted by the study authors: The quantity of clinical and demographic metadata differed by source and by participant and was supplied without curation.

In Seattle, one collaborating source enrolled patients while the infection was active and tracked those patients longitudinally over the course of disease. Whole blood was collected in K2EDTA tubes by collaborating institutions according to the institutions' own protocols. For TCRbeta analysis, collaborators shipped samples as frozen whole blood, isolated PBMCs, or DNA extracted from either of those sample types. The immunoSEQ Assay, a bias-controlled multiplex PCR, was used to amplify TCRbeta CDR3 regions from genomic DNA. In the source study's methods: The number of nucleated cells in each sample was estimated by amplification of reference gene primers within the assay. Sequence reads were collapsed and filtered to measure the absolute abundance of every unique TCRbeta CDR3 rearrangement. For each sample, productive Simpson clonality was calculated as the square root of Simpson's diversity index over productive rearrangements. TCRdb obtained this table from immuneACCESS and retained in-frame rearrangements with V and J assigned. These tables miss some clones; where compared with another copy, unresolved V genes account for less than half of the shortfall, and the remainder is unexplained. The V and J calls and clone size are taken from that table; D and trimming were inferred from the DNA. Recorded for this sample are 60,000 to 85,000 clones; nearly 90% of them occurred a single time. Around 3.6% of the sample goes to the ten largest clones.

This TCR derives from a woman between 50 and 59 years old with COVID-19, enrolled during active disease. Sequenced input: peripheral blood.

The CDR3 protein sequence reads: CASSYSGQGYGGYTF. The DNA reads TGTGCCAGCAGTTACTCGGGCCAGGGATACGGAGGCTACACCTTC. The chain was built from TRBV6-5 and TRBJ1-2, and perhaps TRBD1 as D gene, on 5 matching bases. The CDR3 spans 15 residues, from the cysteine through the phenylalanine. Of all the DNA, just the CDR3 is kept, 45 bases in frame from base 1. V is pared back by 0 bases and J by 8 bases, with 16 bases lying between the germline termini. From a lookup of the germline V gene, CDR1 and CDR2 are MNHEY and SVGAGI.